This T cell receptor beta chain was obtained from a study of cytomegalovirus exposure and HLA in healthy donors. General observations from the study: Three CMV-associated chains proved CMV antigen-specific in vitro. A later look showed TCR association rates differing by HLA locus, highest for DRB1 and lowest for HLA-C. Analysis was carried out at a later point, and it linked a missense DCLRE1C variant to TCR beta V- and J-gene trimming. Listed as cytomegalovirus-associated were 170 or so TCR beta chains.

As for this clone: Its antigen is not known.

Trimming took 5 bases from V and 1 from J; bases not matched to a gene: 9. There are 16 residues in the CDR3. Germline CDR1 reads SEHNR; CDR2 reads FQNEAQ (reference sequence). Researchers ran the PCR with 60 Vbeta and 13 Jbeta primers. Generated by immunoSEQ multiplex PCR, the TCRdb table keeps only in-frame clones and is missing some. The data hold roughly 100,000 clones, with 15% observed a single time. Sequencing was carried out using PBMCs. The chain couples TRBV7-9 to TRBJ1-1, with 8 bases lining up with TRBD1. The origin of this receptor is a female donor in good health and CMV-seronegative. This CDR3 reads CASSLTGTGKNTEAFF. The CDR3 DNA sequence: TGTGCCAGCAGCCTAACTGGGACAGGAAAGAACACTGAAGCTTTCTTT.